Listed below are T cell receptor beta chains from one sample, sequenced in a study of cytomegalovirus exposure and HLA in healthy donors. TCRdb's table, derived via immunoSEQ multiplex PCR, lists solely in-frame clones and lacks some. The sample lists over 150,000 clones, 75% to 90% occurring once. Sequenced material: PBMCs. Every receptor here comes from a woman aged 45 to 65 in good health and CMV-seropositive. The CDR3 runs from the conserved cysteine through the conserved F or W. D genes are given only for firm matches. Part of the rows lack a size; the others show once, few, many or a class for expanded clones.

size	J	V	D	CDR3	DNA
-	TRBJ1-2	TRBV6-1	TRBD1	CASSDGTEGYGYTF	TGTGCCAGCAGTGATGGGACAGAGGGCTATGGCTACACCTTC
-	TRBJ2-7	TRBV11-2	-	CASSWGQGPFYEQYF	TGTGCCAGCAGCTGGGGGCAGGGACCCTTCTACGAGCAGTACTTC
-	TRBJ1-2	TRBV7-9	-	CASTLSGVIYGYTF	TGTGCCAGCACCCTCTCAGGGGTGATCTATGGCTACACCTTC
once	TRBJ2-3	TRBV7-2	-	CASSFEGPRRNTQYF	TGTGCCAGCAGCTTTGAGGGCCCGCGCCGGAATACGCAGTATTTT
-	TRBJ1-2	TRBV7-9	-	CASSLSNEAYGYTF	TGTGCCAGCAGCTTAAGCAATGAGGCCTATGGCTACACCTTC
-	TRBJ1-1	TRBV7-9	-	CASSLGRGMNTEAFF	TGTGCCAGCAGCCTGGGACGGGGGATGAACACTGAAGCTTTCTTT
-	TRBJ1-5	TRBV19	-	CASREMGNQPQHF	TGTGCCAGCAGGGAAATGGGCAATCAGCCCCAGCATTTT
-	TRBJ1-1	TRBV28	-	CASSLPGGRTEAFF	TGTGCCAGCAGTTTACCCGGGGGGCGCACTGAAGCTTTCTTT
few	TRBJ2-2	TRBV7-9	-	CASSAYRGGNTGELFF	TGTGCCAGCAGCGCCTACAGGGGAGGAAACACCGGGGAGCTGTTTTTT
-	TRBJ2-5	TRBV7-7	-	CASSLGRAQETQYF	TGTGCTAGCAGCTTAGGCAGGGCCCAAGAGACCCAGTACTTC
-	TRBJ2-7	TRBV4-2	-	CASSQVLATSYEQYF	TGTGCCAGCAGCCAAGTACTAGCAACAAGTTACGAGCAGTACTTC
-	TRBJ2-7	TRBV29-1	TRBD2	CSVSGGSRYEQYF	TGCAGCGTTAGTGGCGGGAGTCGGTACGAGCAGTACTTC
-	TRBJ2-3	TRBV2	TRBD2	CASSGLAGFSTDTQYF	TGTGCCAGCAGTGGACTAGCGGGTTTTAGCACAGATACGCAGTATTTT
-	TRBJ1-4	TRBV6-6	-	CASSRTSTNEKLFF	TGTGCCAGCAGTCGTACATCTACTAATGAAAAACTGTTTTTT
once	TRBJ1-6	TRBV7-2	-	CASSLDYTYNSPLHF	TGTGCCAGCAGCTTAGATTATACTTATAATTCACCCCTCCACTTT
-	TRBJ2-7	TRBV15	-	CATSRGDPPPYEQYF	TGTGCCACCAGCAGAGGAGATCCCCCCCCCTACGAGCAGTACTTC
few	TRBJ2-7	TRBV5-5	TRBD2	CASSLGSGSYEQYF	TGTGCCAGCAGCTTGGGGAGCGGGAGCTACGAGCAGTACTTC
-	TRBJ1-5	TRBV5-8	-	CASSFGGNQPQHF	TGTGCCAGCAGCTTTGGAGGGAATCAGCCCCAGCATTTT
-	TRBJ1-1	TRBV5-1	-	CASSLALTGNTEAFF	TGCGCCAGCAGCCTCGCCTTAACAGGGAACACTGAAGCTTTCTTT
-	TRBJ1-5	TRBV2	TRBD1	CASNMGTASNQPQHF	TGTGCCAGCAACATGGGGACAGCGAGCAATCAGCCCCAGCATTTT
-	TRBJ2-5	TRBV12-2	-	CASRCRGVWAQETQYF	TGTGCAAGTCGCTGCAGGGGAGTTTGGGCTCAAGAGACCCAGTACTTC
-	TRBJ2-5	TRBV4-1	TRBD2	CASSLQRGGGETQYF	TGCGCCAGCAGCCTCCAAAGGGGCGGGGGAGAGACCCAGTACTTC